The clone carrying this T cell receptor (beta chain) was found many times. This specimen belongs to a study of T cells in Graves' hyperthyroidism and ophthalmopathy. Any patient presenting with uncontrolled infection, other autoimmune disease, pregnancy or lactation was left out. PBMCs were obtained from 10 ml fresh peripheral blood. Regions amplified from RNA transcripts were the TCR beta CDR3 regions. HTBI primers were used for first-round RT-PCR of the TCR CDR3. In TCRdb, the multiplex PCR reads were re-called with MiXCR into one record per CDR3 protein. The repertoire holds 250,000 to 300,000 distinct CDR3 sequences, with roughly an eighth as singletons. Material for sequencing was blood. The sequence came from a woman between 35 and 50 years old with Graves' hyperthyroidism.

CDR3 DNA: TGTGCCAGCAGTGAAGCGGCGCAGGTAACTGAAGCTTTCTTT. It translates to CASSEAAQVTEAFF. The chain has TRBV6-1 and TRBJ1-1, with D unresolved. Trimming left V 0 bases short and J 5 bases short, with 10 bases between. Germline V lookup: CDR1 MNHNS, CDR2 SASEGT. The CDR3 contains 14 residues.